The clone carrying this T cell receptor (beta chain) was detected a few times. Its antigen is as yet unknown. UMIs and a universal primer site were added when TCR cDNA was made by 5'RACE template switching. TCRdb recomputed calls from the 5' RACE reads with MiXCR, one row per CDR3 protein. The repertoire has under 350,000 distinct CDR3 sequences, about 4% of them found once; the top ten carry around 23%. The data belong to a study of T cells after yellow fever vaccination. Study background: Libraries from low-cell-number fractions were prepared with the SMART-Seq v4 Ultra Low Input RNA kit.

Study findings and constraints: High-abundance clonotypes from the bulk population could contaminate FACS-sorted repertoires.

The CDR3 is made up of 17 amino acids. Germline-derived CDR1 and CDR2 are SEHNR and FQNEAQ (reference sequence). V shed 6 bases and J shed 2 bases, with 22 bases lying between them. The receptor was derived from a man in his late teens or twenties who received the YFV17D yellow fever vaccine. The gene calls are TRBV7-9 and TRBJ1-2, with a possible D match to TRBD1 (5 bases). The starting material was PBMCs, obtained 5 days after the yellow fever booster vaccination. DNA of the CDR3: TGTGCCAGCAGTAAAAGTTCTCGTGGGACTTCCAACTATGGCTACACCTTC. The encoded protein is CASSKSSRGTSNYGYTF. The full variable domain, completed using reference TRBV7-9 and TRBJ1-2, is DTGVSQNPRHKITKRGQNVTFRCDPISEHNRLYWYRQTLGQGPEFLTYFQNEAQLEKSRLLSDRFSAERPKGSFSTLEIQRTEQGDSAMYLCASSKSSRGTSNYGYTFGSGTRLTVV.